The TCR beta chain described here comes from a study of OX40 agonist ivuxolimab in advanced cancers. The overall study: Patients were 65% to 85% male with ages roughly 20 to 80, mean 60. Eligibility rules accepted prior anti-PD-1, anti-PD-L1 or anti-CTLA-4 therapy, and 30% to 40% had some. Broader study findings: Low normalized T-cell clonal expansion also characterized some of the nonresponders. Mean expanded clone counts were higher in CD8+ than CD4+ T cells.

Germline CDR1 and CDR2: MDHEN and SYDVKM. Trimming left V 7 bases short and J 4 bases short, with 9 bases between. The length of the CDR3 is 12 residues. Comments on this clone: Its antigen is as yet unknown.

Method: immunoSEQ multiplex PCR; TCRdb's copy keeps in-frame clones and lacks some. The sample comprises some 74,000 clones, 82% of which are singletons, and 5% rests with the top ten. The sample here was CD4+ or CD8+ T cells sorted from blood, taken in a trial of the OX40 agonist ivuxolimab. The genes are TRBV28 and TRBJ2-3; D remains ambiguous. The TCR comes from an adult with an advanced solid tumor such as melanoma, head and neck, liver or kidney cancer. The CDR3 sequence is CASNSPADTQYF. DNA for the CDR3: TGTGCCAGCAACTCCCCGGCAGATACGCAGTATTTT.